Sequencing of this T cell receptor (beta chain) was carried out in a study of chemoradiotherapy in HPV16-positive cancers. Study-wide findings and caveats: Functional assays defining HPV-specific T cells used only a couple of HPV16-positive patients.

The CDR3 is made up of 18 amino acids. Germline V gene lookup returns CDR1 SGHRS and CDR2 YFSETQ. V shed 7 bases and J 2 bases; nucleotides not matched to a gene: 14. TCRdb's copy holds only in-frame clones and misses some; the assay was immunoSEQ multiplex PCR. The table shows about 8,600 clones, with about 88% occurring only once. To note about this clone: Its antigen is unknown.

The sample here was blood, taken from a patient who underwent chemoradiotherapy. The chain employs TRBV5-1 and TRBJ2-5; 13 nucleotides match TRBD2. The clonotype was recovered from a human donor with HPV-associated anogenital cancer. The CDR3 DNA reads as TGCGCCAGCGGATCCACCTTAGGACTAGCGGGAGCGCAAGAGACCCAGTACTTC. It is translated as CASGSTLGLAGAQETQYF.